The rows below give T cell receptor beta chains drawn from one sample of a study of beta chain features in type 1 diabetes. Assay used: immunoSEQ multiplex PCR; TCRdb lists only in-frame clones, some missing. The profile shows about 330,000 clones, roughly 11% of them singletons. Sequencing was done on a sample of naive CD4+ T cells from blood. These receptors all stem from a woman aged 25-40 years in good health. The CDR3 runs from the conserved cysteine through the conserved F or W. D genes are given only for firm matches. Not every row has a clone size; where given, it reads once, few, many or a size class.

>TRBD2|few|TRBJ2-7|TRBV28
TGTGCCAGCATAACTAGCGGTCTTGCCTACGAGCAGTACTTC
CASITSGLAYEQYF
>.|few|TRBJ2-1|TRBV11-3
TGTGCCAGCAGCTCCTTCAGGCAGGGCCATGAGCAGTTCTTC
CASSSFRQGHEQFF
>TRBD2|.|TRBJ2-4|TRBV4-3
TGCGCCAGCAGCCAGGGACTAGCGGGAGTCGGGAAAAACATTCAGTACTTC
CASSQGLAGVGKNIQYF
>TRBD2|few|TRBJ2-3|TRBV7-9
TGTGCCAGCAGCGAACGGGAGGCTGCGGTGAATACGCAGTATTTT
CASSEREAAVNTQYF
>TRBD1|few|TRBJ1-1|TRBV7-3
TGTGCCAGCAGCCCGACAGGGGGGAGGACTGAAGCTTTCTTT
CASSPTGGRTEAFF
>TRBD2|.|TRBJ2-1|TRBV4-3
TGCGCCAGCAGCCAAGATCGGGCGGGAGGTTACAATGAGCAGTTCTTC
CASSQDRAGGYNEQFF
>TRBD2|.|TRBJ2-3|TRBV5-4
TGTGCCAGCGGGCTAGCGGGAGTTAGAGATACGCAGTATTTT
CASGLAGVRDTQYF
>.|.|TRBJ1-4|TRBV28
TGTGCCAGCAGGGATTTTGGAACAGGAGATCGACTGTTTTTT
CASRDFGTGDRLFF
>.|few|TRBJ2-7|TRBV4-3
TGCGCCAGCAGCCAAGGGGGTGCAGAGGGCGACGAGCAGTACTTC
CASSQGGAEGDEQYF
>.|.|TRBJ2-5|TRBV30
TGTGCCTGGACTGGGGGCGAGACCCAGTACTTC
CAWTGGETQYF
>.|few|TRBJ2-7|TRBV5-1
TGCGCCAGCAGCTTGGGGGCGTTCCGGGACTTCTCCTACGAGCAGTACTTC
CASSLGAFRDFSYEQYF
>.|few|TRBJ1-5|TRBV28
TGTGCCAGCAGTTCACGGGGTAATCAGCCCCAGCATTTT
CASSSRGNQPQHF
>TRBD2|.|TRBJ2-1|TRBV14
TGTGCCAGCAGCCAAGATTGGACTAGCGGGTCCTACTATGAGCAGTTCTTC
CASSQDWTSGSYYEQFF
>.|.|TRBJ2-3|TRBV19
TGTGCCAGTCAAAACAGGGTCTCTAGCACAGATACGCAGTATTTT
CASQNRVSSTDTQYF
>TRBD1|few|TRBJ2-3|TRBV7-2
TGTGCCAGCAGCGTGGACAGGGGGAGGCGGGATAGCACAGATACGCAGTATTTT
CASSVDRGRRDSTDTQYF
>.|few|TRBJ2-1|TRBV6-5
TGTGCCAGCAGTATTTGGGGGGAGTCCTACAATGAGCAGTTCTTC
CASSIWGESYNEQFF
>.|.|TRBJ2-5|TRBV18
TGTGCCAGCTCACCACCTAGGTCGGGAGTAAGAGAGACCCAGTACTTC
CASSPPRSGVRETQYF
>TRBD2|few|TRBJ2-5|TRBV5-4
TGTGCCAGCAGCCCTCCGGGACTAGCGCAGCAAGAGACCCAGTACTTC
CASSPPGLAQQETQYF
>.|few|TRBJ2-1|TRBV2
TGTGCCAGCACAAACGGGATCCAGGGGAATGAGCAGTTCTTC
CASTNGIQGNEQFF
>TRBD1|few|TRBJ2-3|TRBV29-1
TGCAGCGTTGAAATGACAGGGTTAAGCACAGATACGCAGTATTTT
CSVEMTGLSTDTQYF
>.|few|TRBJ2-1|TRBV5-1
TGCGCCAGCAGCTTGGATCTTATCTCCTACAATGAGCAGTTCTTC
CASSLDLISYNEQFF
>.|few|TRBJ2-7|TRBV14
TGTGCCAGGATACGGAGGGCCACCTACGAGCAGTACTTC
CARIRRATYEQYF
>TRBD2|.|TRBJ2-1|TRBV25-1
TGTGCCAGCAGTGACCCCAGACTAGCGGGCAGAAACAATGAGCAGTTCTTC
CASSDPRLAGRNNEQFF
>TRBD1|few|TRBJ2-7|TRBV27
TGTGCCAGCAGTCCGGGACAGGGAGGATACGAGCAGTACTTC
CASSPGQGGYEQYF
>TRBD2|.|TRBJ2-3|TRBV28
TGTGCCAGCATCCCCGGGACTAGCGGGCTCTCCACAGATACGCAGTATTTT
CASIPGTSGLSTDTQYF
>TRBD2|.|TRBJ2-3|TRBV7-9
TGTGCCAGCAGCAGAGCGGGAGGCACAGATACGCAGTATTTT
CASSRAGGTDTQYF
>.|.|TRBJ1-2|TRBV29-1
TGCAGCGTTACCAGGGATTATGGCTACACCTTC
CSVTRDYGYTF
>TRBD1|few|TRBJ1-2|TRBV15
TGTGCCACCCGGGCAGGGGGCCACTATGGCTACACCTTC
CATRAGGHYGYTF
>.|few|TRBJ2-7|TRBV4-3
TGCGCCAGCAGCCAAGTCACAGGCCAAGGCTACGAGCAGTACTTC
CASSQVTGQGYEQYF
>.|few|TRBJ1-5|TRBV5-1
TGCGCCAGCAGCTTGGACAGTAGCAATCAGCCCCAGCATTTT
CASSLDSSNQPQHF
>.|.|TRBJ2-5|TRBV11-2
TGTGCCAGCAGCAATACGGGGACCCAGTACTTC
CASSNTGTQYF
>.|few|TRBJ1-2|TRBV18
TGTGCCAGCTCACCACCTTACCAGGCTCCCTATGGCTACACCTTC
CASSPPYQAPYGYTF
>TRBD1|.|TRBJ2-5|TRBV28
TGTGCCAGCAGTAATTCCGGACAGGGGTCGATAGAGACCCAGTACTTC
CASSNSGQGSIETQYF
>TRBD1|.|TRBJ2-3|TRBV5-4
TGTGCCAGCAGCCCCAGACAGGGGTTTTTAGGCACAGATACGCAGTATTTT
CASSPRQGFLGTDTQYF
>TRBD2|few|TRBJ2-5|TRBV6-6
TGTGCCAGCAGTTCGAGGACTAGCGGGAATGAGACCCAGTACTTC
CASSSRTSGNETQYF
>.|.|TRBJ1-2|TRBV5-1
TGCGCCAGCAGCTTGGCCACAGGGACCGACGGCTACACCTTC
CASSLATGTDGYTF
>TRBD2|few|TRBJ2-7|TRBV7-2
TGTGCCAGCAGCACCACTAGCGGGAGCCTCCACGAGCAGTACTTC
CASSTTSGSLHEQYF
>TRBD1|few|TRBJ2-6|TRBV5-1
TGCGCCAGCAGCAAGATCGGGACAGCCACCTCGGGGGCCAACGTCCTGACTTTC
CASSKIGTATSGANVLTF
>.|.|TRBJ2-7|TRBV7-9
TGTGCCAGCAGCTTTGGCCAAGGGGGCTACGAGCAGTACTTC
CASSFGQGGYEQYF
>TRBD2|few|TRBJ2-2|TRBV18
TGTGCCAGCTCACAAGGACTAGCGGGAGGCCCCACCGGGGAGCTGTTTTTT
CASSQGLAGGPTGELFF
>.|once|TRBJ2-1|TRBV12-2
TGTGCAAGTCGCTTAGCGCAGGGATTGCGTCGGGACAATGAGCAGTTCTTC
CASRLAQGLRRDNEQFF
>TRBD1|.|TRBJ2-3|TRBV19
TGTGCCAGTAGTGAACAGGGGGCAGATACGCAGTATTTT
CASSEQGADTQYF
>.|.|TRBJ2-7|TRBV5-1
TGCGCCAGCAGCCCAAGCCTCCAGGCCTACGAGCAGTACTTC
CASSPSLQAYEQYF
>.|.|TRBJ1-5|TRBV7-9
TGTGCCAGCAGTTACATAAATCAGCCCCAGCATTTT
CASSYINQPQHF
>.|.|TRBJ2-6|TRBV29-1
TGCAGCATACGACAGTCCCTCTCTGGGGCCAACGTCCTGACTTTC
CSIRQSLSGANVLTF
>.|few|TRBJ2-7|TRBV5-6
TGTGCCAGCAGCGGTCAGACAGGAGACGAGCAGTACTTC
CASSGQTGDEQYF
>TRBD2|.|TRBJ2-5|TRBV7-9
TGTGCCAGCAGCTCAAGAATTAGCGGGAGGGGGGAGACCCAGTACTTC
CASSSRISGRGETQYF
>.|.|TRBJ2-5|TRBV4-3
TGCGCCAGCAGCCAGCAGGGTTCAGAGACCCAGTACTTC
CASSQQGSETQYF
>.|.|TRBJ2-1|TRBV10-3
TGTGCCATCAGTGGACGACTATCGGCCAATGAGCAGTTCTTC
CAISGRLSANEQFF
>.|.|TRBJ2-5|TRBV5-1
TGCGCCAGCAGGTTTGGCAGCCAAGAGACCCAGTACTTC
CASRFGSQETQYF
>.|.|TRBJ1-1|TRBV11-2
TGTGCCAGCAGCTCTACAGTGAACACTGAAGCTTTCTTT
CASSSTVNTEAFF
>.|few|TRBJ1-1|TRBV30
TGTGCCTGGAGTCTCCCGATCGGGGAGGGCCCTGAAGCTTTCTTT
CAWSLPIGEGPEAFF
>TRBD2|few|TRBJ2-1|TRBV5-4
TGTGCCAGCAGCCTTACTAGCGGAGCCTACAATGAGCAGTTCTTC
CASSLTSGAYNEQFF
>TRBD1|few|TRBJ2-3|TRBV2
TGTGCCAGCAGCCTAGGAAACAGGGGGGTGACAGATACGCAGTATTTT
CASSLGNRGVTDTQYF
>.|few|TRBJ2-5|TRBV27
TGTGCCAGCAGTTCGCACAGGGGGGGGACCCAGTACTTC
CASSSHRGGTQYF